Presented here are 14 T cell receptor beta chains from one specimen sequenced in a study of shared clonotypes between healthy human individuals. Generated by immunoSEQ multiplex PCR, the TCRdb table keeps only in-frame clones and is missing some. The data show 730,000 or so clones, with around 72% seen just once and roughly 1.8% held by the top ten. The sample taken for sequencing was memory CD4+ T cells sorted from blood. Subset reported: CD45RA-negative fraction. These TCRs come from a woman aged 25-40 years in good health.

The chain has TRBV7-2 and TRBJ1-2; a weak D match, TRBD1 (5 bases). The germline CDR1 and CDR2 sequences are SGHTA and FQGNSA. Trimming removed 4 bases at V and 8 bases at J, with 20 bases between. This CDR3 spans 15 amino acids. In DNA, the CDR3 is TGTGCCAGCAGCTCCGAATCAGGGTGGGTTCGCGGCTACACCTTC. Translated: CASSSESGWVRGYTF.

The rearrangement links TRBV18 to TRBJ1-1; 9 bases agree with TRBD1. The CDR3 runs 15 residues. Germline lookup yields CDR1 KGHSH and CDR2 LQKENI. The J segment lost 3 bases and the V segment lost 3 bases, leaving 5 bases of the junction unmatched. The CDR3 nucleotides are TGTGCCAGCTCACCTATGACAGGGGGAGACACTGAAGCTTTCTTT. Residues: CASSPMTGGDTEAFF. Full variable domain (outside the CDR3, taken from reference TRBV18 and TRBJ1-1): NAGVMQNPRHLVRRRGQEARLRCSPMKGHSHVYWYRQLPEEGLKFMVYLQKENIIDESGMPKERFSAEFPKEGPSILRIQQVVRGDSAAYFCASSPMTGGDTEAFFGQGTRLTVV.

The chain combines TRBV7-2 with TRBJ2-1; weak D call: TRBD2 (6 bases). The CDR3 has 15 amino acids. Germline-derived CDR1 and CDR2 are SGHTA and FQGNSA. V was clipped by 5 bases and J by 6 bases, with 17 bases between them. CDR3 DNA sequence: TGTGCCAGCAGCCAAGGAGGGGCTAGGAGCAATGAGCAGTTCTTC. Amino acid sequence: CASSQGGARSNEQFF.

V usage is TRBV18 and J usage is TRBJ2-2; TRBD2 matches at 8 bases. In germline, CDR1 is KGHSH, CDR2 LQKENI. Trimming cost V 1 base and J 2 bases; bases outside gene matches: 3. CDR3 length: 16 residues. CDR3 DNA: TGTGCCAGCTCACCACAAAGCGGGGGTAACACCGGGGAGCTGTTTTTT. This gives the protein CASSPQSGGNTGELFF.

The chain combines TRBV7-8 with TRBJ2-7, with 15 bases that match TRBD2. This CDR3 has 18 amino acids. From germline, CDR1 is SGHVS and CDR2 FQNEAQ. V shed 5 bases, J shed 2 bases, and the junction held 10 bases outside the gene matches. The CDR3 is CASSLLGGLAGGPYEQYF. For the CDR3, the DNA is TGTGCCAGCAGCCTATTGGGGGGACTAGCGGGAGGCCCCTACGAGCAGTACTTC.

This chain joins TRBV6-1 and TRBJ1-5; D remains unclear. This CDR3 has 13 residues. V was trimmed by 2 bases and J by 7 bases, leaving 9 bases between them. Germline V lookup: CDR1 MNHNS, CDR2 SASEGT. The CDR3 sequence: CASSEMLGQPQHF. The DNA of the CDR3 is TGTGCCAGCAGTGAAATGTTGGGACAGCCCCAGCATTTT.

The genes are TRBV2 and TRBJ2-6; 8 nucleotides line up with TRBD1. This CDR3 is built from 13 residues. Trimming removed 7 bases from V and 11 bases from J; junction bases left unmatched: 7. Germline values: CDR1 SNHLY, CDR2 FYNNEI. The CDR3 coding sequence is TGTGCCAGCAAGCCGGACAGGGAACACGTCCTGACTTTC. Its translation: CASKPDREHVLTF.

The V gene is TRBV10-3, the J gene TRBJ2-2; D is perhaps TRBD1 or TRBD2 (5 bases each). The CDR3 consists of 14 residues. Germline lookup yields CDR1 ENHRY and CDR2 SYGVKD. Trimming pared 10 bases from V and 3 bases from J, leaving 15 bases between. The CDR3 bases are TGTGCCACCTCCGGGACGGATCACACCGGGGAGCTGTTTTTT. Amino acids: CATSGTDHTGELFF.

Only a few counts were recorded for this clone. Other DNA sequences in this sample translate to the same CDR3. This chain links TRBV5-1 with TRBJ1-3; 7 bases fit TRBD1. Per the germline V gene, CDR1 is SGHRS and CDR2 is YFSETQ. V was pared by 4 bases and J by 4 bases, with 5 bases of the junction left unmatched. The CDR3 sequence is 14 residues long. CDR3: CASSQGTEGNTIYF. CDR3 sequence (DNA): TGCGCCAGCAGCCAAGGGACAGAAGGAAACACCATATATTTT. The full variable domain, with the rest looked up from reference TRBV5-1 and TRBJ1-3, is KAGVTQTPRYLIKTRGQQVTLSCSPISGHRSVSWYQQTPGQGLQFLFEYFSETQRNKGNFPGRFSGRQFSNSRSEMNVSTLELGDSALYLCASSQGTEGNTIYFGEGSWLTVV.

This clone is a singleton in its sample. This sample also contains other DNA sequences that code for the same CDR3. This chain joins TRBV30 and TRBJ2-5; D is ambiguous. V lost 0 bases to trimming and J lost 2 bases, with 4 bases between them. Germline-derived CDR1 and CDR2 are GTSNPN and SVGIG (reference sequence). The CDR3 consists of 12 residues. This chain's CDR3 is CAWSVAQETQYF. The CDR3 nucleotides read TGTGCCTGGAGTGTCGCGCAAGAGACCCAGTACTTC.

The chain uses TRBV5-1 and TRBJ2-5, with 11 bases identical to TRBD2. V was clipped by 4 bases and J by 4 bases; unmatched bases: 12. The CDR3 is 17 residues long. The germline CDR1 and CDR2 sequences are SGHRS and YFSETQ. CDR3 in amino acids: CASSPNPLGLAGETQYF. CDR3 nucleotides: TGCGCCAGCAGCCCCAATCCCCTCGGACTAGCGGGAGAGACCCAGTACTTC. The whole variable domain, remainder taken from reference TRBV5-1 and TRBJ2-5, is KAGVTQTPRYLIKTRGQQVTLSCSPISGHRSVSWYQQTPGQGLQFLFEYFSETQRNKGNFPGRFSGRQFSNSRSEMNVSTLELGDSALYLCASSPNPLGLAGETQYFGPGTRLLVL.

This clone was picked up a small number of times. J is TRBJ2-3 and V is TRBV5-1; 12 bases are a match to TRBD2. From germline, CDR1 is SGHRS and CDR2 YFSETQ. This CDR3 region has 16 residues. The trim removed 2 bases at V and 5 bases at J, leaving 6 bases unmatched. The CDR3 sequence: CASSLLTSGSGDTQYF. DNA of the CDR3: TGCGCCAGCAGCTTACTGACTAGCGGGAGCGGAGATACGCAGTATTTT.

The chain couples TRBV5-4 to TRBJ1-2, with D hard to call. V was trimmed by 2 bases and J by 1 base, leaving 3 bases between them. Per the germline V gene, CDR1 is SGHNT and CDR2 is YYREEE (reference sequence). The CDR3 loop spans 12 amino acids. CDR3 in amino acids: CASSFNNYGYTF. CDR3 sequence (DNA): TGTGCCAGCAGCTTCAATAACTATGGCTACACCTTC.

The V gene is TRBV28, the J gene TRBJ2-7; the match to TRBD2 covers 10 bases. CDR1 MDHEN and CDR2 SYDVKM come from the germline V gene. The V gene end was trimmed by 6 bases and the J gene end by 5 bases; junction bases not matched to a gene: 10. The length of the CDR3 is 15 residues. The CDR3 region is CASSSPWLAGDEQYF. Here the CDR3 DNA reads TGTGCCAGCAGCTCGCCATGGCTAGCGGGAGACGAGCAGTACTTC.